The 6 T cell receptor beta chains below all came from one sample that was sequenced in a study of cytomegalovirus exposure and HLA in healthy donors (dated by TCRdb to 2016 to 2017). Receptor amplification or capture employed the immunoSEQ multiplex PCR assay. A mixture of 60 forward primers for TCR Vbeta segments and 13 reverse primers for TCR Jbeta segments was used in the multiplex PCR. Not all clones reach the TCRdb copy of this immuneACCESS table, which keeps in-frame sequences only. Checked studies attribute under half of the gap to unresolved V genes and leave the rest unexplained. In all, the sample holds 220,000 or so clones, and more than 65% of those were seen once. The ten largest account for under 2% of the sample. Sequenced: PBMCs. The source is a woman in her twenties or thirties in good health and CMV-seronegative.

CDR3 in amino acids: CASSKHRAGNTEAFF. The CDR3 coding sequence is TGTGCCAGCAGCAAACACAGGGCTGGGAACACTGAAGCTTTCTTT. The V gene is TRBV9, the J gene TRBJ1-1, with D perhaps matching TRBD1 (6 bases). Trimming left V 4 bases short and J 1 base short, with 14 bases between. Germline CDR1 and CDR2: SGDLS and YYNGEE. This CDR3 contains 15 residues.

J is TRBJ1-1 and V is TRBV10-2; TRBD1 matches 8 bases. V lost 7 bases to trimming and J lost 4 bases; unmatched junction nucleotides: 5. Germline V CDR1 and CDR2: WSHSY, SAAADI. This CDR3 comprises 13 residues. CDR3 DNA: TGCGCCAGCAAGCAGGACAGGGCCACTGAAGCTTTCTTT. Protein product: CASKQDRATEAFF.

This sequence joins TRBV10-1 and TRBJ2-2; D gene unclear. This CDR3 spans 14 amino acids. CDR1 and CDR2 from the germline V gene are WNHNN and SYGVQD (reference sequence). The V end lost 5 bases, the J end lost 0 bases, and 7 bases lay between the germline ends. The DNA for the CDR3 is TGCGCCAGCAGTAGAGGTCCGAACACCGGGGAGCTGTTTTTT. Translating gives CASSRGPNTGELFF.

V usage is TRBV5-4 and J usage is TRBJ1-1; TRBD1 agrees at 7 bases. CDR3 length: 16 amino acids. With V trimmed by 3 bases and J by 0 bases, 8 bases remained unmatched. CDR1 is SGHNT, CDR2 YYREEE, per germline (reference sequence). The CDR3 spells CASSSPQGELNTEAFF. CDR3 bases: TGTGCCAGCAGCTCACCCCAGGGGGAGCTGAACACTGAAGCTTTCTTT.

This rearrangement joins TRBV19 to TRBJ2-5; TRBD1 aligns across 10 bases. CDR3 length: 13 residues. With 7 bases clipped from V and 4 bases from J, the junction kept 3 bases outside the gene matches. CDR1 is LNHDA and CDR2 is SQIVND in the germline V gene (reference sequence). CDR3 sequence (DNA): TGTGCCAGTACGGGACAGGGGAGAGAGACCCAGTACTTC. Its protein product is CASTGQGRETQYF. Based on the CDR3 plus reference TRBV19 and TRBJ2-5, the full variable domain is DGGITQSPKYLFRKEGQNVTLSCEQNLNHDAMYWYRQDPGQGLRLIYYSQIVNDFQKGDIAEGYSVSREKKESFPLTVTSAQKNPTAFYLCASTGQGRETQYFGPGTRLLVL.

The V call is TRBV27, the J call TRBJ2-1; 8 bases line up with TRBD2. Looked up from germline, CDR1 is MNHEY and CDR2 is SMNVEV (reference sequence). This CDR3 is 16 amino acids long. With 5 bases clipped from V and 9 bases from J, the junction kept 15 bases outside the gene matches. CDR3: CASSLAGTRGTSEQFF. DNA for the CDR3: TGTGCCAGCAGTCTCGCCGGGACTAGGGGGACGAGTGAGCAGTTCTTC.